This T cell receptor beta chain was identified in a study of fetal regulatory T cell absence and autoimmunity. Study context: Without clinical diabetes, IPEX patients showed exocrine pancreas autoimmunity.

Study-level results: Antigen-driven pancreatic autoimmunity before birth in IPEX was inferred from oligoclonal enrichment. Cord blood and pancreas showed broadly similar TRB gene family usage. Pancreas TCRs were oligoclonally enriched versus cord blood, some clones over 80-fold.

Note on this clone: The antigen remains unidentified.

Using immunoSEQ multiplex PCR, the repertoire was profiled, and TCRdb retains in-frame clones only, with some absent. The table records about 50,000 clones, about 79% of them present only once. V lost 2 bases, J lost 2 bases, and 10 bases lay in between. Germline V gives CDR1 SGHDT, CDR2 YYEEEE. This CDR3 is built from 14 residues. Sequencing was done on a sample of cord blood. The V gene is TRBV5-6, the J gene TRBJ2-5, with TRBD1 as a possible D gene (6 bases). This TCR derives from a newborn boy with IPEX syndrome. DNA of the CDR3: TGTGCCAGCAGCTTACAGGGTGGTCAAGAGACCCAGTACTTC. Encoded protein: CASSLQGGQETQYF.